Shown below are 30 T cell receptor beta chains from a single sample sequenced in a study of chemoradiotherapy in HPV16-positive cancers. Generated by immunoSEQ multiplex PCR, the TCRdb table keeps only in-frame clones and is missing some. Of about 53,000 clones listed, over 85% are singletons. Sequences were derived from blood, sampled from a patient who underwent chemoradiotherapy. These receptors were collected from a human donor with HPV-associated anogenital cancer.

The genes are TRBV5-1 and TRBJ1-1; D uncertain. CDR1 SGHRS and CDR2 YFSETQ come from the germline V gene. This CDR3 is 13 amino acids long. The ends were cut back, 10 bases at V and 7 bases at J, with 20 bases in the middle. CDR3 sequence (DNA): TGCGCCTCTTCTGAAGGGAACAGTCTTGAAGCTTTCTTT. Its protein is CASSEGNSLEAFF.

This rearrangement joins TRBV9 to TRBJ2-3, with D perhaps TRBD2 (5 bases). With 0 bases removed from V and 6 bases from J, the gap between germline ends came to 11 bases. This CDR3 is 14 amino acids long. Germline loops: CDR1 SGDLS, CDR2 YYNGEE. The DNA for the CDR3 is TGTGCCAGCAGCGTAGAACTAGAAGGGGATACGCAGTATTTT. It codes for CASSVELEGDTQYF.

The rearrangement uses TRBV7-2 and TRBJ2-2; TRBD2 matches 8 bases. CDR1 is SGHTA and CDR2 is FQGNSA in the germline V gene. J lost 4 bases, V lost 4 bases, and 5 bases had no gene match. The length of the CDR3 is 15 residues. CDR3 DNA sequence: TGTGCCAGCAGCTCCAGCGGGAGTGCCACCGGGGAGCTGTTTTTT. Translation gives CASSSSGSATGELFF.

The chain recombines TRBV7-2 with TRBJ2-1; 9 positions agree with TRBD1. Germline V gives CDR1 SGHTA, CDR2 FQGNSA. This CDR3 is built from 16 residues. Trimming at V came to 5 bases and at J to 8 bases, leaving 13 bases not matched to a gene. The CDR3 bases are TGTGCCAGCAGCCGGACAGGGGCCGCGATTCGGGATGAGCAGTTCTTC. This translates into CASSRTGAAIRDEQFF.

The chain is built from TRBV7-2 and TRBJ2-1; D is unresolved. V lost 1 base, J lost 5 bases, and 6 bases lay in between. This CDR3 is 13 amino acids long. Germline assignment: CDR1 SGHTA and CDR2 FQGNSA. In DNA form, the CDR3 reads TGTGCCAGCAGCTTAGGCAGGAACAATGAGCAGTTCTTC. It is translated as CASSLGRNNEQFF.

The chain uses TRBV30 and TRBJ1-2; a weak D match, TRBD1 (5 bases). The CDR3 is made up of 14 amino acids. Germline lookup yields CDR1 GTSNPN and CDR2 SVGIG (reference sequence). The V gene lost 7 bases and the J gene lost 6 bases, with 21 bases spanning the gap. CDR3 loop: CASQSSGLVHGYTF. CDR3 bases: TGTGCCTCACAAAGCTCGGGACTAGTCCATGGCTACACCTTC.

This sequence joins TRBV7-9 and TRBJ2-7; D is perhaps TRBD1 (6 bases). CDR3 length equals 16 residues. Germline V gene lookup returns CDR1 SEHNR and CDR2 FQNEAQ (reference sequence). The V end lost 1 base, the J end lost 6 bases, and 19 bases lay between the germline ends. This CDR3 is CASSLGSQGRYREQYF. The CDR3 DNA is TGTGCCAGCAGCTTAGGGTCGCAGGGGCGGTATCGCGAGCAGTACTTC.

This clone was seen a few times. In the same sample, other DNA sequences code for this CDR3. The chain joins TRBV5-1 to TRBJ1-1; D uncertain. Germline CDR1 and CDR2: SGHRS and YFSETQ. V lost 0 bases and J 1 base, leaving 4 bases between the germline ends. CDR3 length: 13 amino acids. The CDR3 DNA reads as TGCGCCAGCAGCTTGGGGGGGAACACTGAAGCTTTCTTT. It is translated as CASSLGGNTEAFF. Full variable domain (outside the CDR3, taken from reference TRBV5-1 and TRBJ1-1): KAGVTQTPRYLIKTRGQQVTLSCSPISGHRSVSWYQQTPGQGLQFLFEYFSETQRNKGNFPGRFSGRQFSNSRSEMNVSTLELGDSALYLCASSLGGNTEAFFGQGTRLTVV.

This clone was seen once. V gene TRBV5-8 combines with J gene TRBJ2-3; D is uncertain. The CDR3 consists of 14 residues. Germline values: CDR1 SGHTS, CDR2 YDEGEE. Trimming left V 1 base short and J 1 base short, with 7 bases between. CDR3 sequence (DNA): TGTGCCAGCAGCTTGAGTCTTGGCACAGATACGCAGTATTTT. This gives the protein CASSLSLGTDTQYF.

The rearrangement links TRBV11-2 to TRBJ2-7, with a weak D call TRBD2 (6 bases). This CDR3 has 14 residues. Germline V gene sequence: CDR1 SGHAT, CDR2 FQNNGV. The V and J ends lost 0 bases and 3 bases respectively, with 9 bases between them. CDR3 in DNA: TGTGCCAGCAGCTTAGAGCGGGGAAACTACGAGCAGTACTTC. This codes for CASSLERGNYEQYF. The entire variable domain, with the rest obtained from reference TRBV11-2 and TRBJ2-7, is as follows: EAGVAQSPRYKIIEKRQSVAFWCNPISGHATLYWYQQILGQGPKLLIQFQNNGVVDDSQLPKDRFSAERLKGVDSTLKIQPAKLEDSAVYLCASSLERGNYEQYFGPGTRLTVT.

The V call is TRBV6-1, the J call TRBJ1-3, with 7 bases aligning to TRBD1. J lost 3 bases, V lost 4 bases, and 3 bases had no gene match. The CDR3 runs to 14 residues. Germline V gene sequence: CDR1 MNHNS, CDR2 SASEGT. CDR3 DNA sequence: TGTGCCAGCAGTGGGCGACAGGGTGGAAACACCATATATTTT. This codes for CASSGRQGGNTIYF.

The CDR3 coding sequence is TGTGCCAGTAGTATGGGGGTTGGTTATGGCTACACCTTC. The encoded protein is CASSMGVGYGYTF. The chain uses TRBV19 and TRBJ1-2; D might be TRBD1 (5 bases). The CDR3 totals 13 residues. CDR1 is LNHDA and CDR2 is SQIVND in the germline V gene (reference sequence). V was pared by 3 bases and J by 5 bases, with 10 bases between. Based on the CDR3 plus reference TRBV19 and TRBJ1-2, the full variable domain is DGGITQSPKYLFRKEGQNVTLSCEQNLNHDAMYWYRQDPGQGLRLIYYSQIVNDFQKGDIAEGYSVSREKKESFPLTVTSAQKNPTAFYLCASSMGVGYGYTFGSGTRLTVV.

This chain links TRBV9 with TRBJ2-7; 7 bases line up with TRBD1. The CDR3 spans 14 residues. With 7 bases clipped from V and 3 bases from J, the junction kept 10 bases outside the gene matches. Per the germline V gene, CDR1 is SGDLS and CDR2 is YYNGEE. CDR3 sequence (DNA): TGTGCCAGCGCCCCGAGGACAGGATTCTACGAGCAGTACTTC. Translated: CASAPRTGFYEQYF. The variable domain in full, completed from reference TRBV9 and TRBJ2-7, reads DSGVTQTPKHLITATGQRVTLRCSPRSGDLSVYWYQQSLDQGLQFLIQYYNGEERAKGNILERFSAQQFPDLHSELNLSSLELGDSALYFCASAPRTGFYEQYFGPGTRLTVT.

The genes are TRBV7-2 and TRBJ2-1, with TRBD2 matching 12 bases. The CDR3 is made up of 16 amino acids. The trim removed 5 bases at V and 2 bases at J, leaving 4 bases unmatched. Germline CDR1 SGHTA, CDR2 FQGNSA. CDR3 sequence reads: CASSPRTSGTYNEQFF. CDR3 nucleotide sequence: TGTGCCAGCAGCCCCCGGACTAGCGGGACCTACAATGAGCAGTTCTTC.

The chain is built from TRBV7-9 and TRBJ2-5; 8 bases align to TRBD1. The V and J ends lost 3 bases and 2 bases, in that order; junction bases with no gene match: 2. The CDR3 sequence is 14 residues long. From germline, CDR1 is SEHNR and CDR2 FQNEAQ (reference sequence). Written as DNA, the CDR3 is TGTGCCAGCAGCTTGGGGACAGGACAAGAGACCCAGTACTTC. Translating it yields CASSLGTGQETQYF.

The gene calls are TRBV15 and TRBJ2-7; D remains unclear. Trimming removed 5 bases at V and 6 bases at J, with 11 bases between. CDR1 and CDR2 from the germline V gene are LNHNV and YYDKDF (reference sequence). CDR3 size: 12 residues. The CDR3: CATSPGTGEQYF. DNA of the CDR3: TGTGCCACCAGCCCGGGCACGGGCGAGCAGTACTTC.

This sequence joins TRBV4-3 and TRBJ2-4; 7 nucleotides align to TRBD1. There are 20 residues in the CDR3. Per germline, CDR1 LGHNA and CDR2 YSLEER. Trimming took 0 bases from V and 6 from J; bases not matched to a gene: 20. The CDR3 sequence is CASSQERQGSLGDGANIQYF. For the CDR3, the DNA is TGCGCCAGCAGCCAAGAAAGACAGGGAAGTTTAGGAGATGGAGCAAACATTCAGTACTTC.

This clone has only one observation. The chain recombines TRBV18 with TRBJ1-2; no clear D gene. Trimming shortened V by 4 bases and J by 3 bases, and 12 bases separated the two germline ends. The CDR3 length is 14 residues. Germline V CDR1 and CDR2: KGHSH, LQKENI. The CDR3: CASSLLEGDYGYTF. CDR3 sequence (DNA): TGTGCCAGCTCACTACTGGAGGGTGACTATGGCTACACCTTC.

The chain has TRBV11-2 and TRBJ2-7; D unclear. The germline CDR1 and CDR2 sequences are SGHAT and FQNNGV. V was trimmed by 1 base and J by 0 bases, leaving 7 bases between them. The CDR3 length is 14 residues. This chain's CDR3 is CASSLGPSSYEQYF. CDR3 bases: TGTGCCAGCAGCTTAGGACCTAGCTCCTACGAGCAGTACTTC.

The gene calls are TRBV25-1 and TRBJ1-2; perhaps TRBD1 as D (5 bases). V was trimmed by 5 bases and J by 4 bases, leaving 11 bases between them. This CDR3 has 13 residues. Looked up from germline, CDR1 is MGHDK and CDR2 is SYGVNS. The CDR3 DNA reads TGTGCCAGCAGTCCGGGACCCAGCTATGGCTACACCTTC. Amino acid sequence: CASSPGPSYGYTF.

This sequence joins TRBV6-6 and TRBJ1-3; D not certain. The CDR3 loop spans 15 amino acids. Between the trimmed V and J ends, which lost 6 bases and 3 bases, there was a span of 15 bases. Germline CDR1 MNHNY, CDR2 SVGAGI (reference sequence). CDR3 nucleotide sequence: TGTGCCAGCAGACTTAATTTTGACAATGGAAACACCATATATTTT. Protein: CASRLNFDNGNTIYF.

This clone is a singleton in its sample. This chain connects TRBV19 to TRBJ2-5; D gene ambiguous. Trimming took off 9 bases at V and 3 bases at J, with 20 bases between the two ends. Germline CDR1 and CDR2: LNHDA and SQIVND (reference sequence). The CDR3 runs 15 residues. The CDR3 protein is CASNPWPSDEETQYF. CDR3 DNA sequence: TGTGCCAGCAACCCTTGGCCGAGCGACGAAGAGACCCAGTACTTC.

The chain carries TRBV11-2 and TRBJ2-2; TRBD1 matches 9 bases. CDR1 is SGHAT, CDR2 FQNNGV, per germline. V shed 2 bases and J 1 base; nucleotides not matched to a gene: 8. This CDR3 has 18 residues. The CDR3 DNA reads as TGTGCCAGCAGCTTAAGGACAGGGGAATTAGGGAACACCGGGGAGCTGTTTTTT. Translated: CASSLRTGELGNTGELFF.

This sequence joins TRBV5-5 and TRBJ2-5; D is ambiguous. The CDR3 consists of 14 residues. CDR1 SGHKS and CDR2 YYEKEE come from the germline V gene (reference sequence). V lost 3 bases and J lost 5, with 14 bases in between. The CDR3 region has the DNA TGTGCCAGCAGCTCGCTAACAGTGATCGAGACCCAGTACTTC. It is translated as CASSSLTVIETQYF.

The genes are TRBV28 and TRBJ1-3; 7 bases align to TRBD1. Germline CDR1 is MDHEN and CDR2 is SYDVKM. Trimming at V came to 3 bases and at J to 5 bases, leaving 7 bases not matched to a gene. The CDR3 sequence is 15 residues long. The CDR3 sequence is CASSLGDRLRNTIYF. The CDR3 DNA sequence: TGTGCCAGCAGTTTGGGGGACAGACTCCGAAACACCATATATTTT.

V usage is TRBV18 and J usage is TRBJ1-5, with 12 bases matching TRBD1. The CDR3 totals 16 residues. The V and J ends lost 2 bases and 4 bases, in that order; junction bases with no gene match: 3. The germline gives CDR1 KGHSH, CDR2 LQKENI. CDR3 sequence (DNA): TGTGCCAGCTCACCAGGGACAGGGGGCATAAATCAGCCCCAGCATTTT. Protein product: CASSPGTGGINQPQHF.

CDR3 in amino acids: CASSIASGHTDTQYF. The CDR3 coding sequence is TGTGCCAGTAGTATAGCGAGCGGACACACAGATACGCAGTATTTT. The V gene is TRBV19, the J gene TRBJ2-3, with D perhaps given as TRBD1 or TRBD2 (5 bases each). Trimming took off 1 base at V and 2 bases at J, with 10 bases between the two ends. The CDR3 is made up of 15 amino acids. CDR1 and CDR2 (germline): LNHDA, SQIVND (reference sequence).

This clone has a handful of counts. The chain carries TRBV4-2 and TRBJ2-3; the match to TRBD1 covers 8 bases. The V gene's germline CDR1 is LGHNA and CDR2 YNFKEQ. The CDR3 is 17 amino acids. Trimming cost V 0 bases and J 5 bases; bases outside gene matches: 10. The CDR3 region has the DNA TGTGCCAGCAGCCAAGAGTGGAGACAGGGGATAAGAGATACGCAGTATTTT. The encoded protein is CASSQEWRQGIRDTQYF.

This clone appeared a few times. The V gene is TRBV7-9, the J gene TRBJ2-5; TRBD1 is a possible D gene (6 bases). Germline CDR1 and CDR2: SEHNR and FQNEAQ (reference sequence). The CDR3 sequence is 15 residues long. Between the trimmed V and J ends, which lost 0 bases and 5 bases, there was a span of 13 bases. The CDR3: CASSLAKGGVETQYF. The DNA for the CDR3 is TGTGCCAGCAGCTTAGCGAAAGGGGGAGTGGAGACCCAGTACTTC.

The chain recombines TRBV18 with TRBJ1-5, with D maybe TRBD1 (6 bases). The V end lost 4 bases, the J end lost 2 bases, and 12 bases lay between the germline ends. The CDR3 totals 15 residues. Germline V gene sequence: CDR1 KGHSH, CDR2 LQKENI. The CDR3 DNA follows: TGTGCCAGCTCACGTATGGGGACACGCAATCAGCCCCAGCATTTT. It is translated as CASSRMGTRNQPQHF.